These 27 T cell receptor beta chains were all obtained from the same sample, sequenced in a study of radiotherapy plus CTLA-4 blockade in lung cancer. TCRdb keeps only in-frame clones here, not all; method: immunoSEQ multiplex PCR. The sample lists more than 60,000 clones, approximately 76% occurring once. Source: peripheral blood, taken from a patient treated with radiotherapy plus ipilimumab. All receptors come from a human donor with non-small cell lung cancer who had a complete response to radiotherapy plus ipilimumab.

The chain couples TRBV27 to TRBJ2-5, with D unresolved. V was shortened by 4 bases and J by 4 bases, with 13 bases between the two germline ends. Germline V CDR1 and CDR2: MNHEY, SMNVEV (reference sequence). The CDR3 has 14 amino acids. Here the CDR3 reads CASSSPGSGETQYF. As DNA, the CDR3 is TGTGCCAGCAGTTCCCCCGGGTCCGGAGAGACCCAGTACTTC.

The chain employs TRBV5-1 and TRBJ1-2, with 7 bases identical to TRBD1. Trimming at V came to 4 bases and at J to 0 bases, leaving 6 bases not matched to a gene. From germline, CDR1 is SGHRS and CDR2 YFSETQ. This CDR3 spans 15 amino acids. Here the CDR3 reads CASSITGDANYGYTF. DNA of the CDR3: TGCGCCAGCAGCATTACAGGGGATGCTAACTATGGCTACACCTTC.

The rearrangement uses TRBV4-1 and TRBJ2-5, with TRBD2 matching over 7 bases. CDR3 length equals 18 residues. Trimming cost V 0 bases and J 5 bases; bases outside gene matches: 15. Germline assignment: CDR1 MGHRA and CDR2 YSYEKL. The CDR3 spells CASSQDPARRLSGETQYF. As DNA, the CDR3 is TGCGCCAGCAGCCAAGATCCTGCCAGAAGGCTTAGCGGGGAGACCCAGTACTTC.

The rearrangement uses TRBV7-6 and TRBJ2-7; weak D call: TRBD1 (6 bases). V shed 1 base and J shed 2 bases, with 9 bases lying between them. Germline CDR1 SGHVS, CDR2 FNYEAQ. CDR3 size: 14 residues. CDR3 sequence: CASSLVPGAYEQYF. The CDR3 DNA reads TGTGCCAGCAGCTTAGTTCCAGGGGCCTACGAGCAGTACTTC.

The V and J genes are TRBV28 and TRBJ1-1; D remains unclear. Trimming shortened V by 7 bases and J by 2 bases, and 11 bases separated the two germline ends. This CDR3 contains 13 residues. Germline CDR1 and CDR2: MDHEN and SYDVKM. CDR3 amino acids: CASKRRANTEAFF. For the CDR3, the DNA is TGTGCCAGCAAAAGGAGGGCCAACACTGAAGCTTTCTTT. The entire variable domain, with the rest obtained from reference TRBV28 and TRBJ1-1, is as follows: DVKVTQSSRYLVKRTGEKVFLECVQDMDHENMFWYRQDPGLGLRLIYFSYDVKMKEKGDIPEGYSVSREKKERFSLILESASTNQTSMYLCASKRRANTEAFFGQGTRLTVV.

The chain uses TRBV18 and TRBJ1-2; D is possibly TRBD1 (5 bases). Germline V lookup: CDR1 KGHSH, CDR2 LQKENI. The V and J ends lost 5 bases and 0 bases respectively, with 10 bases between them. This CDR3 comprises 14 residues. The CDR3, as DNA: TGTGCCAGCTCAACCGACAGAACTAACTATGGCTACACCTTC. This sequence encodes CASSTDRTNYGYTF.

The chain uses TRBV28 and TRBJ2-1, with TRBD2 identical over 7 bases. Germline V lookup: CDR1 MDHEN, CDR2 SYDVKM. CDR3 length equals 14 residues. The junction had 4 bases not matched to a gene; V was cut back by 8 bases and J by 0 bases. CDR3 amino acids: CASWGGYSYNEQFF. The CDR3 DNA sequence: TGTGCCAGCTGGGGGGGGTACTCCTACAATGAGCAGTTCTTC.

This chain links TRBV2 with TRBJ2-1; weak D call: TRBD2 (8 bases). The germline V gene encodes CDR1 SNHLY and CDR2 FYNNEI. CDR3 length: 15 residues. The V and J ends lost 7 bases and 2 bases respectively, with 15 bases between them. CDR3 residues: CASKGAGGPYNEQFF. For the CDR3, the DNA is TGTGCCAGCAAGGGGGCGGGGGGCCCCTACAATGAGCAGTTCTTC.

The chain links TRBV6-6 to TRBJ2-2, with D perhaps matching TRBD2 (6 bases). Germline CDR1 is MNHNY and CDR2 is SVGAGI (reference sequence). The V gene lost 1 base and the J gene lost 1 base, with 7 bases spanning the gap. The CDR3 runs to 15 residues. CDR3 sequence: CASSYFGRNTGELFF. The CDR3 coding sequence is TGTGCCAGCAGTTACTTCGGGAGGAACACCGGGGAGCTGTTTTTT.

This clone was seen only a few times. The chain combines TRBV9 with TRBJ2-1; 7 bases map to TRBD2. The ends lost 4 bases at V and 10 bases at J; junction bases unmatched: 11. Germline values: CDR1 SGDLS, CDR2 YYNGEE. CDR3 length: 14 residues. The CDR3 reads CASSPGDGAGEQFF. The CDR3, as DNA: TGTGCCAGCAGCCCTGGGGACGGAGCGGGAGAGCAGTTCTTC.

There are a few counts of this clone. The chain is built from TRBV28 and TRBJ1-4; D is undetermined. The germline V gene has CDR1 MDHEN and CDR2 SYDVKM. Trimming removed 3 bases at V and 2 bases at J, with 7 bases between. This CDR3 contains 14 residues. The CDR3 coding sequence is TGTGCCAGCAGTTTGACCGGGACTAATGAAAAACTGTTTTTT. Protein: CASSLTGTNEKLFF. The variable domain in full, with the rest retrieved from reference TRBV28 and TRBJ1-4, is DVKVTQSSRYLVKRTGEKVFLECVQDMDHENMFWYRQDPGLGLRLIYFSYDVKMKEKGDIPEGYSVSREKKERFSLILESASTNQTSMYLCASSLTGTNEKLFFGSGTQLSVL.

This clone was seen more than once but under ten times. The chain joins TRBV7-3 to TRBJ1-3, with no clear D. CDR3 length: 13 residues. Trimming took off 2 bases at V and 4 bases at J, with 6 bases between the two ends. Germline CDR1 SGHTA, CDR2 FQGTGA. CDR3 in amino acids: CASSLQHGNTIYF. The DNA of the CDR3 is TGTGCCAGCAGCTTACAACACGGAAACACCATATATTTT.

This chain connects TRBV11-2 to TRBJ2-7, with 7 bases fitting TRBD2. V was pared by 3 bases and J by 7 bases, with 3 bases of the junction left unmatched. The germline CDR1 and CDR2 sequences are SGHAT and FQNNGV. This CDR3 has 12 residues. DNA of the CDR3: TGTGCCAGCAGCTTGGGGACTAAGGAGCAGTACTTC. This sequence encodes CASSLGTKEQYF.

The rearrangement links TRBV5-1 to TRBJ1-4; no clear D. From germline, CDR1 is SGHRS and CDR2 YFSETQ. The CDR3 runs to 15 residues. V was trimmed by 0 bases and J by 3 bases, leaving 9 bases between them. CDR3 bases: TGCGCCAGCAGCTTGGCAGGTTCCCCTAATGAAAAACTGTTTTTT. This translates into CASSLAGSPNEKLFF.

This clone was seen only once. This chain links TRBV7-9 with TRBJ2-5, with 10 positions matching TRBD2. Germline CDR1 reads SEHNR; CDR2 reads FQNEAQ (reference sequence). The junction had 11 bases not matched to a gene; V was cut back by 5 bases and J by 11 bases. CDR3 length: 14 residues. CDR3 loop: CASSSGAGGLEQYF. The CDR3 DNA is TGTGCCAGCAGCAGTGGAGCGGGAGGGCTTGAGCAGTACTTC.

This clone was found a few times. The chain employs TRBV2 and TRBJ1-2; D is possibly TRBD1 (6 bases). This CDR3 region has 15 residues. V was trimmed by 4 bases and J by 1 base, leaving 13 bases between them. Germline CDR1 SNHLY, CDR2 FYNNEI. The DNA of the CDR3 is TGTGCCAGCAGTGGAAGGGGGATGAGTAACTATGGCTACACCTTC. It specifies CASSGRGMSNYGYTF.

This clone occurred once. V usage is TRBV5-6 and J usage is TRBJ2-3; D possibly corresponds to TRBD1 (5 bases). The CDR3 sequence is 13 residues long. V was shortened by 7 bases and J by 2 bases, with 11 bases between the two germline ends. Germline-derived CDR1 and CDR2 are SGHDT and YYEEEE. The CDR3, as DNA: TGTGCCAGCTCGAGACAGCCCACAGATACGCAGTATTTT. Translating it yields CASSRQPTDTQYF.

The chain combines TRBV4-3 with TRBJ1-2; 11 bases match TRBD1. CDR3 length: 15 amino acids. V was clipped by 1 base and J by 5 bases; unmatched bases: 3. Per the germline V gene, CDR1 is LGHNA and CDR2 is YSLEER. This CDR3 is CASSQAGTGGYGYTF. In DNA form, the CDR3 reads TGCGCCAGCAGCCAAGCCGGGACAGGGGGGTATGGCTACACCTTC.

This clone was observed once. The rearrangement links TRBV5-8 to TRBJ2-3; D is unclear. This CDR3 has 14 residues. V lost 3 bases, J lost 4 bases, and 12 bases lay in between. CDR1 SGHTS and CDR2 YDEGEE come from the germline V gene. CDR3 sequence: CASSSHSEPDTQYF. As DNA, the CDR3 is TGTGCCAGCAGCTCCCACTCTGAGCCAGATACGCAGTATTTT.

This rearrangement joins TRBV6-1 to TRBJ1-2, with 9 bases matching TRBD1. The V and J ends lost 6 bases and 3 bases, in that order; junction bases with no gene match: 5. CDR1 and CDR2 from the germline V gene are MNHNS and SASEGT. This CDR3 is 14 amino acids long. CDR3 bases: TGTGCCAGCAGGAGACAGGGGGGGGACTATGGCTACACCTTC. Translation: CASRRQGGDYGYTF.

This clone was seen a single time. The chain carries TRBV29-1 and TRBJ2-1; 9 bases match TRBD1. CDR1 is SQVTM, CDR2 ANQGSEA, per germline. Unmatched junction bases numbered 8, after V lost 6 bases and J lost 2 bases. CDR3 length equals 15 residues. CDR3 DNA sequence: TGCAGCGTGGCACCCGGGGACAGGGCCTACAATGAGCAGTTCTTC. Encoded protein: CSVAPGDRAYNEQFF.

V usage is TRBV6-5 and J usage is TRBJ1-4; D perhaps matches TRBD1 (6 bases). The V gene's germline CDR1 is MNHEY and CDR2 SVGAGI. V was pared by 6 bases and J by 8 bases, with 19 bases between. The CDR3 is 15 residues long. The CDR3: CASSDRREGVEKLFF. For the CDR3, the DNA is TGTGCCAGCAGCGACAGAAGGGAGGGGGTCGAAAAACTGTTTTTT.

This clone was recorded once. The chain recombines TRBV4-3 with TRBJ1-1, with 10 nucleotides matching TRBD1. CDR1 and CDR2 from the germline V gene are LGHNA and YSLEER. V trimming: 4 bases; J trimming: 0 bases; junction bases outside the gene matches: 2. The CDR3 spans 15 residues. CDR3 sequence (DNA): TGCGCCAGCAGCCGCGGGACAGGGGTGAACACTGAAGCTTTCTTT. Translated, it gives CASSRGTGVNTEAFF.

The chain recombines TRBV19 with TRBJ1-1; TRBD1 is a possible D gene (5 bases). The CDR3 runs to 14 residues. Germline lookup yields CDR1 LNHDA and CDR2 SQIVND (reference sequence). The V end lost 3 bases, the J end lost 4 bases, and 12 bases lay between the germline ends. The CDR3 loop reads CASSIGRVSTEAFF. CDR3 coding DNA: TGTGCCAGTAGTATTGGCAGGGTGAGCACTGAAGCTTTCTTT.

In this sample, this clone turned up once. V and J are TRBV28 and TRBJ2-7, with D possibly matching TRBD2 (5 bases). This CDR3 contains 14 residues. Germline V lookup: CDR1 MDHEN, CDR2 SYDVKM. Trimming removed 4 bases at V and 2 bases at J, with 12 bases between. In nucleotides, the CDR3 is TGTGCCAGCAGTTCATCTAGCTTAACCTACGAGCAGTACTTC. This codes for CASSSSSLTYEQYF.

This chain connects TRBV28 to TRBJ2-2; the match to TRBD1 covers 8 bases. The germline V gene has CDR1 MDHEN and CDR2 SYDVKM. The CDR3 covers 15 residues. Trimming at V came to 7 bases and at J to 5 bases, leaving 9 bases not matched to a gene. The CDR3 nucleotides read TGTGCCAGCAATAATCAGGGGGCTGCGACCGGGGAGCTGTTTTTT. Translated: CASNNQGAATGELFF.

The gene calls are TRBV6-6 and TRBJ2-5, with 8 bases identical to TRBD2. The J call may be mistaken, given a closer DNA end match to TRBJ2-7. The CDR3 is 13 residues long. From germline, CDR1 is MNHNY and CDR2 SVGAGI (reference sequence). The CDR3, as DNA: TGTGCCAGCAGCCGGGGGGGATCTTACGAGCAGTACTTC. This encodes CASSRGGSYEQYF.